This T cell receptor beta chain derives from a study of metastatic and nonmetastatic thyroid tumors. Whole-study context: Patients with malignant and benign thyroid disease provided blood and tumor or nodule tissue, whose repertoires were compared.

Trimming pared 0 bases from V and 5 bases from J, leaving 11 bases between. Germline V CDR1 and CDR2: WNHNN, SYGVQD (reference sequence). There are 14 residues in the CDR3. No patient had received any treatment before thyroid surgery. Regarding the study as a whole: In both blood and tumor samples, TCR beta diversity was reported significantly higher for malignant than benign nodules.

TCRdb re-called the PCR reads via MiXCR. The sample yields approximately 35,000 clones, around 31% seen once. Notes on this clone: Its target is not known.

The V gene is TRBV10-1, the J gene TRBJ2-7; D unclear. This receptor was taken from a female donor with papillary thyroid cancer or a benign thyroid nodule (not recorded which). Some clones in this sample may be carry-over from other donors' samples. Material: tumor tissue. CDR3 in DNA: TGCGCCAGCAGTGAGTCAAGGGTGTGGGACGAGCAGTACTTC. It is translated as CASSESRVWDEQYF.